Each of the 23 T cell receptor beta chains below was sequenced from the same sample in a study of blood T cell repertoires in COVID-19. Clones were read by immunoSEQ multiplex PCR, and TCRdb kept only the in-frame ones, dropping some. The repertoire holds a few hundred thousand clones, with around 83% as singletons. The sample was peripheral blood. These receptors originate from a man aged 40-49 years who had recovered from COVID-19.

CDR3 bases: TGTGCCAGTAGACGAGATGAGCGGGGGGGTGTGTACGAGCAGTACTTC. It translates to CASRRDERGGVYEQYF. The chain carries TRBV19 and TRBJ2-7; 10 bases line up with TRBD2. Unmatched junction bases numbered 12, after V lost 6 bases and J lost 4 bases. Germline CDR1 and CDR2: LNHDA and SQIVND (reference sequence). The CDR3 contains 16 residues.

CDR3 residues: CASSPLPTSGGTDTQYF. CDR3 sequence (DNA): TGTGCCAGCAGCCCACTGCCGACTAGCGGGGGCACAGATACGCAGTATTTT. This rearrangement joins TRBV5-8 to TRBJ2-3; 11 nucleotides agree with TRBD2. J was trimmed by 1 base and V by 4 bases; bases with no gene match: 8. Germline loops: CDR1 SGHTS, CDR2 YDEGEE. This CDR3 has 17 residues.

This clone was found a few times. This chain links TRBV10-3 with TRBJ1-2; TRBD1 matches at 7 bases. Germline V gives CDR1 ENHRY, CDR2 SYGVKD. Losses at the gene ends were 7 bases for V and 8 bases for J; bases not matched to a gene: 7. The CDR3 covers 12 residues. This CDR3 is CAINTGAGGYTF. The CDR3 DNA reads as TGTGCCATCAATACAGGGGCAGGGGGCTACACCTTC.

This chain joins TRBV11-2 and TRBJ1-2, with D hard to call. The CDR3 totals 13 residues. Trimming pared 0 bases from V and 4 bases from J, leaving 6 bases between. The germline CDR1 and CDR2 sequences are SGHAT and FQNNGV. Here the CDR3 DNA reads TGTGCCAGCAGCTTAGATATCTCCTATGGCTACACCTTC. Translation gives CASSLDISYGYTF.

CDR3 nucleotides: TGTGCCAGCTTGACTAGGACAGGGGGCAACGGCTACACCTTC. This encodes CASLTRTGGNGYTF. The chain joins TRBV13 to TRBJ1-2, with TRBD1 identical over 11 bases. Per the germline V gene, CDR1 is PRHDT and CDR2 is FYEKMQ (reference sequence). This CDR3 region has 14 residues. Trimming at V came to 8 bases and at J to 8 bases, leaving 10 bases not matched to a gene.

The chain has TRBV15 and TRBJ2-7; D is possibly TRBD1 (6 bases). This CDR3 comprises 11 residues. Between the trimmed V and J ends, which lost 3 bases and 7 bases, there was a span of 7 bases. The germline V gene encodes CDR1 LNHNV and CDR2 YYDKDF (reference sequence). The DNA for the CDR3 is TGTGCCACCAGCAGTACAGGGGAGCAGTACTTC. Protein product: CATSSTGEQYF. Supplemented by reference TRBV15 and TRBJ2-7, the full variable domain reads DAMVIQNPRYQVTQFGKPVTLSCSQTLNHNVMYWYQQKSSQAPKLLFHYYDKDFNNEADTPDNFQSRRPNTSFCFLDIRSPGLGDTAMYLCATSSTGEQYFGPGTRLTVT.

CDR3 bases: TGTGCCAGCAGTTCGAACAGGGGGATTGTCATGAACACTGAAGCTTTCTTT. It specifies CASSSNRGIVMNTEAFF. The chain is built from TRBV6-2 or TRBV6-3 and TRBJ1-1; 8 bases agree with TRBD1. The CDR3 covers 17 residues. Germline lookup yields CDR1 MNHEY and CDR2 SVGEGT. V lost 4 bases and J lost 0; bases outside the gene matches: 10.

This sequence joins TRBV5-4 and TRBJ2-1; a weak D match, TRBD1 (5 bases). The CDR3 is 14 amino acids. V was cut by 4 bases and J by 2 bases, with 10 bases left in between. Germline CDR1 reads SGHNT; CDR2 reads YYREEE (reference sequence). CDR3 sequence (DNA): TGTGCCAGCAGCAAGGACATCGCCTACAATGAGCAGTTCTTC. Protein product: CASSKDIAYNEQFF.

This clone has more than one count but fewer than ten. This chain links TRBV19 with TRBJ1-2; TRBD1 is a possible D gene (5 bases). Germline assignment: CDR1 LNHDA and CDR2 SQIVND (reference sequence). Deletions cut 1 base from V and 4 bases from J, with 7 bases between. The CDR3 contains 13 residues. This CDR3 reads CASSIGQIYGYTF. For the CDR3, the DNA is TGTGCCAGTAGTATAGGACAGATCTATGGCTACACCTTC.

In its sample, this clone was seen a few times. This sequence joins TRBV7-2 and TRBJ2-1; 10 nucleotides match TRBD2. V lost 5 bases and J lost 6; bases outside the gene matches: 10. This CDR3 is built from 16 residues. Looked up from germline, CDR1 is SGHTA and CDR2 is FQGNSA. Here the CDR3 reads CASSRGSGRVLNEQFF. The CDR3 DNA reads TGTGCCAGCAGCCGCGGGAGCGGGAGGGTTCTCAATGAGCAGTTCTTC.

The chain combines TRBV18 with TRBJ1-1, with TRBD1 as a possible D gene (5 bases). From germline, CDR1 is KGHSH and CDR2 LQKENI. V shed 8 bases and J shed 5 bases, with 24 bases lying between them. This CDR3 comprises 16 residues. CDR3 nucleotide sequence: TGTGCCAGCACGAAAGCCCCAGGGCCTGGAGGGACTGAAGCTTTCTTT. Translated: CASTKAPGPGGTEAFF.

The rearrangement joins TRBV6-5 to TRBJ2-2, with 8 bases identical to TRBD1. CDR1 MNHEY and CDR2 SVGAGI come from the germline V gene. The junction had 5 bases not matched to a gene; V was cut back by 10 bases and J by 4 bases. This CDR3 spans 13 amino acids. In DNA form, the CDR3 reads TGTGCCACCGGGACAGGTTCCACCGGGGAGCTGTTTTTT. This gives the protein CATGTGSTGELFF.

The gene calls are TRBV9 and TRBJ2-5, with TRBD2 identical over 11 bases. Germline V lookup: CDR1 SGDLS, CDR2 YYNGEE. Trimming took 4 bases from V and 0 from J; bases not matched to a gene: 8. CDR3 length: 17 amino acids. CDR3 residues: CASSPGLAERYQETQYF. The CDR3 nucleotides are TGTGCCAGCAGCCCGGGACTAGCGGAAAGGTACCAAGAGACCCAGTACTTC. Variable domain in full (rest from reference TRBV9 and TRBJ2-5): DSGVTQTPKHLITATGQRVTLRCSPRSGDLSVYWYQQSLDQGLQFLIQYYNGEERAKGNILERFSAQQFPDLHSELNLSSLELGDSALYFCASSPGLAERYQETQYFGPGTRLLVL.

This clone was observed a single time. V usage is TRBV11-3 and J usage is TRBJ2-5; a weak D match, TRBD2 (7 bases). The CDR3 length is 14 residues. Trimming cost V 5 bases and J 10 bases, with 20 bases left between them. The germline V gene has CDR1 SGHNT and CDR2 YENEEA. CDR3 sequence: CASSNIRGAGGQYF. The CDR3 DNA is TGTGCCAGCAGCAACATTCGGGGGGCAGGAGGCCAGTACTTC.

This clone appeared a few times. The chain uses TRBV5-6 and TRBJ2-5; 7 bases are a match to TRBD1. Germline trimming cut 4 bases from V and 6 bases from J; bases unmatched to any gene: 9. CDR3 length equals 14 residues. Germline CDR1 reads SGHDT; CDR2 reads YYEEEE. CDR3 amino acids: CASSGTTGQKTQYF. CDR3 nucleotide sequence: TGTGCCAGCAGCGGGACGACAGGGCAAAAGACCCAGTACTTC. Supplemented by reference TRBV5-6 and TRBJ2-5, the full variable domain reads DAGVTQSPTHLIKTRGQQVTLRCSPKSGHDTVSWYQQALGQGPQFIFQYYEEEERQRGNFPDRFSGHQFPNYSSELNVNALLLGDSALYLCASSGTTGQKTQYFGPGTRLLVL.

The rearrangement links TRBV7-9 to TRBJ2-2; a weak D match, TRBD2 (5 bases). CDR1 and CDR2 (germline): SEHNR, FQNEAQ (reference sequence). The CDR3 loop spans 14 amino acids. Trimming stripped 2 bases from V and 5 bases from J, with 9 bases between. The CDR3 sequence: CASSLNSGTGELFF. Here the CDR3 DNA reads TGTGCCAGCAGCTTAAATTCGGGAACCGGGGAGCTGTTTTTT.

The V call is TRBV6-5, the J call TRBJ1-2; TRBD1 aligns across 8 bases. With 6 bases clipped from V and 4 bases from J, the junction kept 10 bases outside the gene matches. The CDR3 spans 15 residues. Germline values: CDR1 MNHEY, CDR2 SVGAGI. The CDR3 loop reads CASSPGQGPFYGYTF. The CDR3 DNA sequence: TGTGCCAGCAGCCCAGGACAGGGCCCTTTCTATGGCTACACCTTC.

This clone was observed a handful of times. The genes are TRBV6-5 and TRBJ1-2; the match to TRBD1 covers 7 bases. The CDR3 loop spans 12 amino acids. V shed 8 bases, J shed 4 bases, and the junction held 4 bases outside the gene matches. Per germline, CDR1 MNHEY and CDR2 SVGAGI. Written as DNA, the CDR3 is TGTGCCAGCCGTCGGGACAGCTATGGCTACACCTTC. It yields the protein CASRRDSYGYTF.

This clone was observed a single time. The chain carries TRBV30 and TRBJ2-1; D gene uncertain. The length of the CDR3 is 10 residues. Germline V gene sequence: CDR1 GTSNPN, CDR2 SVGIG (reference sequence). V lost 5 bases and J 5 bases, leaving 4 bases between the germline ends. CDR3 sequence (DNA): TGTGCCTGGGGCAACAATGAGCAGTTCTTC. Amino acid sequence: CAWGNNEQFF.

The chain carries TRBV29-1 and TRBJ2-1; 10 nucleotides match TRBD1. V lost 7 bases to trimming and J lost 8 bases; unmatched junction nucleotides: 11. CDR1 and CDR2 from the germline V gene are SQVTM and ANQGSEA. The CDR3 spans 14 residues. Here the CDR3 reads CSAMGGTGVDEQFF. The CDR3 DNA sequence: TGCAGCGCCATGGGCGGGACAGGGGTTGATGAGCAGTTCTTC.

CDR3 nucleotide sequence: TGCGCCAGCAGCCAAGAAGGCCCGGACAGGGTGGGCTATGGCTACACCTTC. Its protein is CASSQEGPDRVGYGYTF. V usage is TRBV4-1 and J usage is TRBJ1-2; 8 nucleotides line up with TRBD1. The CDR3 consists of 17 residues. The germline CDR1 and CDR2 sequences are MGHRA and YSYEKL. The V gene end was trimmed by 0 bases and the J gene end by 4 bases; junction bases not matched to a gene: 10.

The chain is built from TRBV9 and TRBJ2-3; the match to TRBD2 covers 14 bases. V trimming: 4 bases; J trimming: 6 bases; junction bases outside the gene matches: 7. The CDR3 is made up of 16 amino acids. Germline V gives CDR1 SGDLS, CDR2 YYNGEE. CDR3 protein: CASSLTSGRAEDTQYF. The DNA of the CDR3 is TGTGCCAGCAGCCTGACTAGCGGGAGGGCCGAGGATACGCAGTATTTT.

The chain employs TRBV10-1 and TRBJ1-1; the D gene is possibly TRBD1 (5 bases). This CDR3 region has 13 residues. Trimming stripped 4 bases from V and 4 bases from J, with 10 bases between. Germline V gene data show CDR1 as WNHNN and CDR2 as SYGVQD (reference sequence). CDR3 region: CASSVGQGTEAFF. CDR3 in DNA: TGCGCCAGCAGTGTCGGGCAGGGCACTGAAGCTTTCTTT.